The 27 T cell receptor beta chains listed next were all sequenced from one sample in a study of blood T cell repertoires in COVID-19. Profiled with immunoSEQ multiplex PCR; TCRdb holds only in-frame clones, not every one. The sample records 200,000 to 250,000 clones, around 87% being singletons. Material for sequencing was PBMCs or T cells enriched from blood (not recorded which). Receptors originate from a young man who had been exposed to COVID-19.

The chain couples TRBV12-3 or TRBV12-4 to TRBJ1-5; no reliable D call. The ends were cut back, 5 bases at V and 1 base at J, with 6 bases in the middle. The CDR3 covers 13 residues. The CDR3, as DNA: TGTGCCAGCAGTCCCAGGAGCAATCAGCCCCAGCATTTT. The encoded protein is CASSPRSNQPQHF.

The V call is TRBV5-6, the J call TRBJ2-7; D gene ambiguous. Per germline, CDR1 SGHDT and CDR2 YYEEEE. The ends were cut back, 3 bases at V and 6 bases at J, with 7 bases in the middle. The CDR3 consists of 11 residues. CDR3: CASSSFSEQYF. The CDR3 region has the DNA TGTGCCAGCAGCTCCTTTTCCGAGCAGTACTTC.

The chain uses TRBV9 and TRBJ2-3; TRBD1 is a possible D gene (5 bases). Trimming shortened V by 4 bases and J by 2 bases, and 14 bases separated the two germline ends. Per germline, CDR1 SGDLS and CDR2 YYNGEE. This CDR3 comprises 15 residues. The CDR3 DNA follows: TGTGCCAGCAGCCCAGTTGTGGGGCCCACAGATACGCAGTATTTT. Its protein product is CASSPVVGPTDTQYF.

This clone was detected only once. The gene calls are TRBV4-2 and TRBJ2-1; TRBD2 might be the D (5 bases). Deletions cut 0 bases from V and 13 bases from J, with 16 bases between. The CDR3 extends over 14 amino acids. CDR1 and CDR2 from the germline V gene are LGHNA and YNFKEQ. The CDR3 protein is CASSQDRESRLQFF. Here the CDR3 DNA reads TGTGCCAGCAGCCAAGATCGGGAATCCCGCCTCCAGTTCTTC.

The rearrangement joins TRBV4-1 to TRBJ2-5; 7 nucleotides align to TRBD1. The V segment lost 1 base and the J segment 2 bases; nucleotides outside the gene matches: 7. The germline gives CDR1 MGHRA, CDR2 YSYEKL. The CDR3 has 16 amino acids. As DNA, the CDR3 is TGCGCCAGCAGCCAAGTTTCGGGACAGCTTCAAGAGACCCAGTACTTC. It codes for CASSQVSGQLQETQYF.

V and J are TRBV7-9 and TRBJ1-4; no clear D. V lost 5 bases and J 5 bases, leaving 12 bases between the germline ends. CDR1 and CDR2 (germline): SEHNR, FQNEAQ (reference sequence). This CDR3 is 14 amino acids long. DNA for the CDR3: TGTGCCAGCAGCAACAAGATTAAGAATGAAAAACTGTTTTTT. Translated: CASSNKIKNEKLFF.

The chain is built from TRBV6-2 or TRBV6-3 and TRBJ2-5, with a possible D match to TRBD1 (5 bases). Between the trimmed V and J ends, which lost 5 bases and 5 bases, there was a span of 18 bases. This CDR3 has 15 amino acids. Germline V lookup: CDR1 MNHEY, CDR2 SVGEGT. CDR3 sequence: CASSKGLYLDETQYF. The CDR3 DNA is TGTGCCAGCAGTAAGGGGCTTTACCTGGACGAGACCCAGTACTTC.

The chain has TRBV2 and TRBJ2-5; 9 nucleotides line up with TRBD2. The CDR3 extends over 15 amino acids. Unmatched junction bases numbered 4, after V lost 1 base and J lost 4 bases. From germline, CDR1 is SNHLY and CDR2 FYNNEI. The CDR3 coding sequence is TGTGCCAGCAGTGAAGGGGCGGGGGGGCCAGAGACCCAGTACTTC. Its protein product is CASSEGAGGPETQYF.

V gene TRBV6-5 combines with J gene TRBJ2-5, with no clear D. Deletions cut 5 bases from V and 5 bases from J, with 15 bases between. Germline CDR1 is MNHEY and CDR2 is SVGAGI. This CDR3 contains 14 residues. CDR3 nucleotide sequence: TGTGCCAGCAGTCCCTCCACGCCGCGGGAGACCCAGTACTTC. This encodes CASSPSTPRETQYF.

This chain links TRBV6-2 or TRBV6-3 with TRBJ2-7; D might be TRBD2 (6 bases). CDR1 MNHEY and CDR2 SVGEGT come from the germline V gene. The CDR3 has 14 residues. V gave up 4 bases and J gave up 9 bases, with 19 bases separating them. CDR3: CASSSGLSLRVQYF. CDR3 coding DNA: TGTGCCAGCAGTTCAGGACTATCCCTACGAGTGCAGTACTTC.

The chain is built from TRBV9 and TRBJ2-1, with TRBD2 matching over 13 bases. Germline loops: CDR1 SGDLS, CDR2 YYNGEE. Germline trimming cut 4 bases from V and 9 bases from J; bases unmatched to any gene: 22. The CDR3 consists of 20 residues. The CDR3 loop reads CASSLRLAGGKVWACGEQFF. Here the CDR3 DNA reads TGTGCCAGCAGCCTCCGACTAGCGGGGGGTAAAGTGTGGGCTTGCGGTGAGCAGTTCTTC. The variable domain in full, with the rest retrieved from reference TRBV9 and TRBJ2-1, is DSGVTQTPKHLITATGQRVTLRCSPRSGDLSVYWYQQSLDQGLQFLIQYYNGEERAKGNILERFSAQQFPDLHSELNLSSLELGDSALYFCASSLRLAGGKVWACGEQFFGPGTRLTVL.

The chain employs TRBV19 and TRBJ1-2; 8 bases are a match to TRBD1. V lost 5 bases and J lost 5; bases outside the gene matches: 10. The CDR3 spans 15 residues. CDR1 and CDR2 (germline): LNHDA, SQIVND (reference sequence). The CDR3 DNA reads TGTGCCAGTAGTGACCAGGGGGCTGGGTCGTATGGCTACACCTTC. This encodes CASSDQGAGSYGYTF.

This clone was observed a single time. This rearrangement joins TRBV30 to TRBJ1-6; possibly TRBD1 for D (5 bases). This CDR3 has 15 residues. With 4 bases removed from V and 4 bases from J, the gap between germline ends came to 14 bases. Germline lookup yields CDR1 GTSNPN and CDR2 SVGIG (reference sequence). For the CDR3, the DNA is TGTGCCTGGACAGGGAAGGCCCCTTATAATTCACCCCTCCACTTT. Its translation is CAWTGKAPYNSPLHF.

This clone appeared a few times. The chain uses TRBV7-9 and TRBJ1-6; no firm D call. V was cut by 3 bases and J by 7 bases, with 22 bases left in between. The germline V gene has CDR1 SEHNR and CDR2 FQNEAQ (reference sequence). CDR3 length: 18 residues. The CDR3 here is CASSFPPGEGSQNSPLHF. CDR3 sequence (DNA): TGTGCCAGCAGCTTTCCGCCCGGTGAGGGTTCCCAGAATTCACCCCTCCACTTT.

The rearrangement links TRBV5-1 to TRBJ1-1; 11 nucleotides match TRBD1. Trimming removed 0 bases from V and 6 bases from J; junction bases left unmatched: 7. This CDR3 is 16 amino acids long. The germline V gene encodes CDR1 SGHRS and CDR2 YFSETQ. The DNA of the CDR3 is TGCGCCAGCAGCTTGGCAACCGGGACAGGGGGATCTGAAGCTTTCTTT. Translated, it gives CASSLATGTGGSEAFF.

The DNA for the CDR3 is TGTGCCAGCAGCCTCGGACAGAAATACACTGAAGCTTTCTTT. This gives the protein CASSLGQKYTEAFF. The chain is built from TRBV5-4 and TRBJ1-1, with a possible D match to TRBD1 (6 bases). V was cut by 4 bases and J by 3 bases, with 13 bases left in between. The CDR3 spans 14 residues. Germline V gives CDR1 SGHNT, CDR2 YYREEE (reference sequence). The full variable domain, in which reference TRBV5-4 and TRBJ1-1 provide the parts outside the CDR3, is ETGVTQSPTHLIKTRGQQVTLRCSSQSGHNTVSWYQQALGQGPQFIFQYYREEENGRGNFPPRFSGLQFPNYSSELNVNALELDDSALYLCASSLGQKYTEAFFGQGTRLTVV.

The sample holds one count of this clone. V is TRBV7-2 and J is TRBJ2-2; possibly TRBD2 for D (6 bases). This CDR3 spans 15 amino acids. The germline V gene has CDR1 SGHTA and CDR2 FQGNSA. Deletions cut 5 bases from V and 1 base from J, with 11 bases between. CDR3: CASSPAGQNTGELFF. CDR3 sequence (DNA): TGTGCCAGCAGCCCCGCGGGGCAGAACACCGGGGAGCTGTTTTTT.

J is TRBJ1-1 and V is TRBV9; TRBD1 aligns across 8 bases. With V trimmed by 3 bases and J by 10 bases, 8 bases remained unmatched. Germline CDR1 reads SGDLS; CDR2 reads YYNGEE. The CDR3 has 13 amino acids. In DNA, the CDR3 is TGTGCCAGCAGCGCAGGGGGCGCTTCTGGAGCTTTCTTT. Its protein product is CASSAGGASGAFF.

The chain is built from TRBV5-5 and TRBJ2-5; D is possibly TRBD2 (6 bases). Per germline, CDR1 SGHKS and CDR2 YYEKEE (reference sequence). V was cut by 4 bases and J by 0 bases, with 10 bases left in between. The CDR3 extends over 14 amino acids. The CDR3, as DNA: TGTGCCAGCAGCCCGGAGGGGCACCAAGAGACCCAGTACTTC. As protein: CASSPEGHQETQYF.

The chain carries TRBV5-1 and TRBJ2-7, with no clear D. V lost 0 bases and J lost 6, with 10 bases in between. Germline loops: CDR1 SGHRS, CDR2 YFSETQ. The CDR3 is made up of 13 amino acids. The CDR3 DNA reads as TGCGCCAGCAGCTTGGAAAGACATCTCGAGCAGTACTTC. It is translated as CASSLERHLEQYF.

The gene calls are TRBV6-1 and TRBJ2-1; 7 bases are shared with TRBD1. This CDR3 is built from 16 residues. Germline assignment: CDR1 MNHNS and CDR2 SASEGT. V was pared by 2 bases and J by 4 bases, with 8 bases of the junction left unmatched. In DNA, the CDR3 is TGTGCCAGCAGTGAATTTGAGGGGGCTTCTTACAATGAGCAGTTCTTC. It translates to CASSEFEGASYNEQFF.

This chain connects TRBV7-6 to TRBJ2-1; 13 nucleotides line up with TRBD2. This CDR3 is 14 amino acids long. The germline V gene has CDR1 SGHVS and CDR2 FNYEAQ. J gave up 9 bases and V 7 bases, and 6 bases lay outside the gene matches. The CDR3 DNA follows: TGTGCCAGCAAAGGGACTAGCGGGGAGGGTGAGCAGTTCTTC. Protein: CASKGTSGEGEQFF.

The CDR3 DNA sequence: TGTGCCAGCAGCAAAGGGCTAGCGGGGCGAACAGGAGATACGCAGTATTTT. This translates into CASSKGLAGRTGDTQYF. The rearrangement links TRBV11-3 to TRBJ2-3, with 9 nucleotides matching TRBD2. The CDR3 is made up of 17 amino acids. CDR1 is SGHNT, CDR2 YENEEA, per germline. V lost 5 bases and J lost 5; bases outside the gene matches: 14. The whole variable domain, remainder taken from reference TRBV11-3 and TRBJ2-3, is EAGVVQSPRYKIIEKKQPVAFWCNPISGHNTLYWYLQNLGQGPELLIRYENEEAVDDSQLPKDRFSAERLKGVDSTLKIQPAELGDSAVYLCASSKGLAGRTGDTQYFGPGTRLTVL.

The chain carries TRBV5-1 and TRBJ2-2; no clear D gene. Between the trimmed V and J ends, which lost 2 bases and 3 bases, there was a span of 2 bases. The CDR3 is 12 residues long. CDR1 is SGHRS, CDR2 YFSETQ, per germline. As DNA, the CDR3 is TGCGCCAGCAGCTTCGACACCGGGGAGCTGTTTTTT. As protein: CASSFDTGELFF.

In this sample, this clone turned up once. This rearrangement joins TRBV19 to TRBJ2-7; tentatively, D is TRBD1 (5 bases). V lost 3 bases, J lost 4 bases, and 13 bases lay in between. Germline CDR1 reads LNHDA; CDR2 reads SQIVND (reference sequence). This CDR3 has 14 amino acids. CDR3 bases: TGTGCCAGTAGTATCGACAGCGAAATTTACGAGCAGTACTTC. Translated: CASSIDSEIYEQYF.

The genes are TRBV15 and TRBJ2-7; possibly TRBD1 for D (6 bases). The CDR3 covers 15 residues. Trimming pared 5 bases from V and 2 bases from J, leaving 16 bases between. CDR1 is LNHNV, CDR2 YYDKDF, per germline (reference sequence). CDR3 amino acids: CATSVRTEVTYEQYF. The DNA of the CDR3 is TGTGCCACCAGCGTTCGGACAGAGGTCACCTACGAGCAGTACTTC.

This chain joins TRBV7-2 and TRBJ2-1, with a weak D call TRBD1 (5 bases). The CDR3 loop spans 15 amino acids. Germline V gene sequence: CDR1 SGHTA, CDR2 FQGNSA. V lost 1 base, J lost 5 bases, and 12 bases lay in between. The CDR3 bases are TGTGCCAGCAGCTTAGGGCAGGGCGGCCACAATGAGCAGTTCTTC. Protein product: CASSLGQGGHNEQFF.